The subject of this entry is one T cell receptor (beta chain). Antigen specificity is unknown. This CDR3 has 16 residues. Germline values: CDR1 SQVTM, CDR2 ANQGSEA. V was clipped by 2 bases and J by 0 bases, with 14 bases between them. The data belong to a study of T cell responses to AZD1222 COVID-19 vaccine. Findings and caveats of the study: Donor demographics were predominantly white British with a female majority; clonal diversity may be underestimated. Mapped onto spike, vaccine-associated CD4 TCRs spanned it and were dominant at 160-218 and 743-854. Spike-specific TCR breadth rose after two AZD1222 doses, and depth rose as well. It was only after the peak T cell response that any repertoires were sampled.

Assay: immunoSEQ multiplex PCR; the TCRdb copy retains only in-frame clones and omits some. Of 98,000 or so clones listed, approximately 86% are singletons. J is TRBJ1-5 and V is TRBV29-1; the D gene is possibly TRBD1 (5 bases). Specimen: peripheral blood, collected on day 0 of AZD1222 vaccination. The sequence derives from an adult in good health. The DNA of the CDR3 is TGCAGCGTTGAATACCCGGGGGGGGGTAGCAATCAGCCCCAGCATTTT. Its protein product is CSVEYPGGGSNQPQHF.